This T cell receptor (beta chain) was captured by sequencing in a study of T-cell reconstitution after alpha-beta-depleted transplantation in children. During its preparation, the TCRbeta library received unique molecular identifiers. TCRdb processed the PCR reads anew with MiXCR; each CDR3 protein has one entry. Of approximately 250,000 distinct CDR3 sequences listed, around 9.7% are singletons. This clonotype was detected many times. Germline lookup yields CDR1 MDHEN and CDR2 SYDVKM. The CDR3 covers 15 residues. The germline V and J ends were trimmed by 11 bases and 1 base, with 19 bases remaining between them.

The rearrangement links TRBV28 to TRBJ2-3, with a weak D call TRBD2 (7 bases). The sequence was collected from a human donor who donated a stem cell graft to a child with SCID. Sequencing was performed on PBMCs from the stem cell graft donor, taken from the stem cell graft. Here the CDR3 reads CASRGAGVGTDTQYF. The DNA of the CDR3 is TGTGCCTCCCGGGGGGCGGGCGTAGGCACAGATACGCAGTATTTT.